The 24 T cell receptor beta chains presented below share a single source sample, sequenced in a study of shared clonotypes between healthy human individuals. Only in-frame clones appear in the TCRdb table, and some are missing; sequencing was by immunoSEQ multiplex PCR. Of some 900,000 clones detected, approximately 80% appear once; the ten largest clones hold around 1.5%. The sequencing sample was made of memory CD4+ T cells sorted from blood. The subset is: CD45RA-negative fraction. These receptors all come from a man between 18 and 29 years old in good health.

This chain uses TRBV7-2 with TRBJ2-3; D is possibly TRBD2 (6 bases). Trimming took off 7 bases at V and 1 base at J, with 9 bases between the two ends. The CDR3 sequence is 13 residues long. Germline CDR1 is SGHTA and CDR2 is FQGNSA. CDR3 DNA sequence: TGTGCCAGCAAATGGGGGGGCACAGATACGCAGTATTTT. Its translation is CASKWGGTDTQYF.

The genes are TRBV6-1 and TRBJ1-3; D is ambiguous. The CDR3 consists of 13 residues. Looked up from germline, CDR1 is MNHNS and CDR2 is SASEGT. V lost 3 bases and J 4 bases, leaving 7 bases between the germline ends. CDR3 DNA sequence: TGTGCCAGCAGTGAGTTTCCGGGAAACACCATATATTTT. Residues: CASSEFPGNTIYF.

The chain recombines TRBV30 with TRBJ1-4, with D unclear. The V end was cut by 1 base, the J end by 8 bases, with 11 bases between. In germline, CDR1 is GTSNPN, CDR2 SVGIG (reference sequence). The CDR3 extends over 13 amino acids. DNA of the CDR3: TGTGCCTGGAGTGAAGGGATCCGGGAAAAACTGTTTTTT. It codes for CAWSEGIREKLFF.

This clone has ten or more counts. The CDR3 here is CASSVDGATAYEQYF. As DNA, the CDR3 is TGTGCCAGCAGCGTAGATGGGGCCACCGCCTACGAGCAGTACTTC. This sequence joins TRBV9 and TRBJ2-7; D is possibly TRBD1 (5 bases). V lost 0 bases to trimming and J lost 2 bases, with 12 bases between them. This CDR3 spans 15 amino acids. Germline assignment: CDR1 SGDLS and CDR2 YYNGEE.

The genes are TRBV5-1 and TRBJ1-1; 7 nucleotides match TRBD1. The CDR3 is 16 residues long. Unmatched junction bases numbered 13, after V lost 6 bases and J lost 2 bases. In germline, CDR1 is SGHRS, CDR2 YFSETQ. The CDR3 DNA reads TGCGCCAGCATGAGAGCCGGGACAGAATATAACACTGAAGCTTTCTTT. Residues: CASMRAGTEYNTEAFF.

This CDR3 is CASSLQGASYEQYF. DNA for the CDR3: TGTGCCAGCAGCTTACAAGGGGCATCCTACGAGCAGTACTTC. This chain links TRBV11-2 with TRBJ2-7; the D gene is possibly TRBD1 (5 bases). This CDR3 is built from 14 residues. Germline V CDR1 and CDR2: SGHAT, FQNNGV. Trimming left V 2 bases short and J 1 base short, with 9 bases between.

The chain has TRBV4-1 and TRBJ2-2; TRBD2 matches 14 bases. Germline V gene data show CDR1 as MGHRA and CDR2 as YSYEKL. This CDR3 comprises 17 residues. The ends lost 5 bases at V and 3 bases at J; junction bases unmatched: 5. The CDR3 loop is CASSKTSGGADTGELFF. The CDR3 nucleotides are TGCGCCAGCAGCAAGACTAGCGGGGGGGCGGACACCGGGGAGCTGTTTTTT.

V gene TRBV11-2 combines with J gene TRBJ2-2, with D possibly matching TRBD1 (5 bases). V shed 1 base and J shed 8 bases, with 14 bases lying between them. Germline CDR1 reads SGHAT; CDR2 reads FQNNGV. The CDR3 is made up of 15 amino acids. For the CDR3, the DNA is TGTGCCAGCAGCTTAGCCAGGGTCCCACGGGGGGAGCTGTTTTTT. This encodes CASSLARVPRGELFF.

This clone was recorded once. This sequence joins TRBV18 and TRBJ2-3; D gene ambiguous. Germline V gene lookup returns CDR1 KGHSH and CDR2 LQKENI. The CDR3 is 12 residues long. The germline V and J ends were trimmed by 5 bases and 7 bases, with 10 bases remaining between them. CDR3 sequence reads: CASSSAANTQYF. In DNA, the CDR3 is TGTGCCAGCTCATCGGCAGCGAATACGCAGTATTTT. Complete variable domain (other parts from reference TRBV18 and TRBJ2-3): NAGVMQNPRHLVRRRGQEARLRCSPMKGHSHVYWYRQLPEEGLKFMVYLQKENIIDESGMPKERFSAEFPKEGPSILRIQQVVRGDSAAYFCASSSAANTQYFGPGTRLTVL.

In this sample, this clone turned up a few times. The J gene is TRBJ2-2, the V gene TRBV7-9, with TRBD2 matching 7 bases. Germline V gene lookup returns CDR1 SEHNR and CDR2 FQNEAQ (reference sequence). V gave up 0 bases and J gave up 0 bases; unmatched junction bases: 1. The CDR3 has 16 amino acids. DNA of the CDR3: TGTGCCAGCAGCTTAGCGGGAGGGCCGAACACCGGGGAGCTGTTTTTT. It translates to CASSLAGGPNTGELFF.

The chain combines TRBV12-5 with TRBJ2-2; 12 positions match TRBD2. The V gene end was trimmed by 1 base and the J gene end by 3 bases; junction bases not matched to a gene: 6. Germline-derived CDR1 and CDR2 are LGHNT and FRNRAP. The CDR3 is made up of 18 amino acids. The CDR3 sequence is CASGLGLGLAGHTGELFF. Here the CDR3 DNA reads TGTGCTAGTGGTTTGGGACTAGGACTAGCGGGACACACCGGGGAGCTGTTTTTT.

This rearrangement joins TRBV18 to TRBJ2-2; D may be TRBD1 (6 bases). The CDR3 has 15 amino acids. From germline, CDR1 is KGHSH and CDR2 LQKENI. The V gene lost 6 bases and the J gene lost 1 base, with 12 bases spanning the gap. The CDR3 loop is CASSPDRMNTGELFF. CDR3 DNA: TGTGCCAGCTCTCCCGACAGGATGAACACCGGGGAGCTGTTTTTT.

The rearrangement joins TRBV10-2 to TRBJ2-2, with 7 bases that match TRBD1. Germline V lookup: CDR1 WSHSY, CDR2 SAAADI. Losses at the gene ends were 6 bases for V and 6 bases for J; bases not matched to a gene: 4. This CDR3 is built from 13 residues. The CDR3 loop is CASRAGTAGELFF. In DNA, the CDR3 is TGCGCCAGCAGAGCCGGGACAGCCGGGGAGCTGTTTTTT.

The chain has TRBV28 and TRBJ2-7; D call uncertain. With 5 bases removed from V and 3 bases from J, the gap between germline ends came to 5 bases. Germline loops: CDR1 MDHEN, CDR2 SYDVKM. The CDR3 consists of 11 residues. The CDR3 loop reads CASSVNYEQYF. DNA of the CDR3: TGTGCCAGCAGTGTAAACTACGAGCAGTACTTC.

This rearrangement joins TRBV9 to TRBJ2-1; TRBD2 might be the D (7 bases). CDR3 size: 16 residues. V lost 0 bases to trimming and J lost 8 bases, with 18 bases between them. Germline V lookup: CDR1 SGDLS, CDR2 YYNGEE. The CDR3 DNA sequence: TGTGCCAGCAGCGTAGGGAGTTCGGGGGGCTCGGATGAGCAGTTCTTC. Translated: CASSVGSSGGSDEQFF.

This sequence joins TRBV29-1 and TRBJ1-5; D remains unclear. Germline CDR1 is SQVTM and CDR2 is ANQGSEA. The CDR3 is made up of 15 amino acids. The ends were cut back, 4 bases at V and 3 bases at J, with 16 bases in the middle. Here the CDR3 reads CSVVIQRGDNQPQHF. In nucleotides, the CDR3 is TGCAGCGTTGTCATTCAACGCGGAGACAATCAGCCCCAGCATTTT.

The table lists this clone with a few counts. The chain is built from TRBV6-1 and TRBJ2-2; D gene unclear. The CDR3 is 13 residues long. CDR1 and CDR2 from the germline V gene are MNHNS and SASEGT. Trimming left V 10 bases short and J 0 bases short, with 9 bases between. CDR3 nucleotide sequence: TGTGCCATCCGAAACGCGAACACCGGGGAGCTGTTTTTT. Residues: CAIRNANTGELFF.

The chain uses TRBV2 and TRBJ2-3, with 10 bases lining up with TRBD1. CDR3 length: 15 residues. V gave up 3 bases and J gave up 5 bases; unmatched junction bases: 5. Germline V gene data show CDR1 as SNHLY and CDR2 as FYNNEI. The chain's CDR3 is CASSERQGAIDTQYF. The CDR3 coding sequence is TGTGCCAGCAGTGAGAGACAGGGGGCGATAGATACGCAGTATTTT.

This chain uses TRBV30 with TRBJ2-7; 7 bases are a match to TRBD1. CDR3 length equals 13 residues. The V gene end was trimmed by 3 bases and the J gene end by 2 bases; junction bases not matched to a gene: 4. Per germline, CDR1 GTSNPN and CDR2 SVGIG (reference sequence). The CDR3 reads CAWSWDRTYEQYF. CDR3 DNA sequence: TGTGCCTGGAGCTGGGACAGAACCTACGAGCAGTACTTC.

This clone was recorded a few times. V and J are TRBV19 and TRBJ1-5; 7 positions agree with TRBD1. V shed 6 bases and J 0 bases; nucleotides not matched to a gene: 5. The CDR3 contains 15 residues. Germline V lookup: CDR1 LNHDA, CDR2 SQIVND (reference sequence). CDR3 residues: CASRDRVSSNQPQHF. As DNA, the CDR3 is TGTGCCAGTAGAGACAGGGTGTCTAGCAATCAGCCCCAGCATTTT.

This clone showed up just a few times. CDR3 nucleotide sequence: TGCGCCAGCAGCCAAGATCCTAGACAGGGGGCCGAAGCTTTCTTT. This encodes CASSQDPRQGAEAFF. The chain links TRBV4-3 to TRBJ1-1; 10 bases fit TRBD1. The germline V gene has CDR1 LGHNA and CDR2 YSLEER. The CDR3 is 15 residues long. V shed 0 bases, J shed 8 bases, and the junction held 6 bases outside the gene matches.

Concerning this clone: This sequence may be a read error, since a much larger clone differs from it by one base. The rearrangement uses TRBV14 and TRBJ2-7; D is uncertain. This CDR3 contains 15 residues. V shed 8 bases and J shed 0 bases, with 17 bases lying between them. Germline V gene lookup returns CDR1 SGHDN and CDR2 FVKESK. The CDR3 spells CASGPRVSTSYEQYF. In nucleotides, the CDR3 is TGTGCCAGCGGCCCCCGGGTATCTACCTCCTACGAGCAGTACTTC.

V and J are TRBV30 and TRBJ1-6, with TRBD1 as a possible D gene (5 bases). Germline CDR1 is GTSNPN and CDR2 is SVGIG (reference sequence). V was cut by 5 bases and J by 10 bases, with 15 bases left in between. This CDR3 is built from 13 residues. The CDR3 loop is CAWRGTAGSPLHF. In DNA, the CDR3 is TGTGCCTGGCGCGGGACGGCCGGCTCACCCCTCCACTTT.

This clone has a handful of counts. This sequence joins TRBV14 and TRBJ2-2, with 7 nucleotides matching TRBD2. The CDR3 length is 12 residues. Germline V CDR1 and CDR2: SGHDN, FVKESK. The J segment lost 7 bases and the V segment lost 8 bases, leaving 4 bases of the junction unmatched. CDR3 sequence reads: CASGLVGGELFF. The DNA for the CDR3 is TGTGCCAGCGGACTAGTCGGCGGGGAGCTGTTTTTT.